This TCR beta chain is drawn from a study of T-cell memory formation after mild COVID-19. The V gene's germline CDR1 is DFQATT and CDR2 SNEGSKA (reference sequence). Trimming pared 4 bases from V and 1 base from J, leaving 5 bases between. This CDR3 has 12 residues. Only a few counts were recorded for this clonotype. TCRdb ran MiXCR on the 5' RACE reads and lists one entry per CDR3 protein. The sample lists 250,000 to 350,000 distinct CDR3 sequences, 19% seen once, with roughly 20% in the top ten. This chain links TRBV20-1 with TRBJ1-5; no reliable D call. Material: PBMCs or a T cell subset sorted from them (not recorded which). This clonotype was sampled from a man between 18 and 29 years old who had mild COVID-19 (a few samples of this study predate the infection). Cell type and time point are not known. CDR3 loop: CSATVSNQPQHF. The CDR3 region has the DNA TGCAGTGCTACCGTAAGCAATCAGCCCCAGCATTTT.